This paragraph covers one T cell receptor beta chain sequence. These data originate in a study of blood T cell repertoires in COVID-19. Study details: Samples taken during acute and convalescent COVID-19 were collected in the United States, Italy and Spain. The cDNA or gDNA used as material had been derived from T cells, B-cell-depleted T cells, or PBMCs.

As processed by the authors: Amplification with reference gene primers provided the estimates of nucleated cell counts. Here immunoSEQ multiplex PCR was the method, and the copy in TCRdb shows in-frame clones only, minus some. V, J and clone size were drawn from that table, and D and trimming were deduced from the DNA. The data contain 250,000 to 300,000 clones, roughly 89% of them singletons. Germline assignment: CDR1 SGHAT and CDR2 FQDESV (reference sequence). V shed 1 base and J shed 7 bases, with 7 bases lying between them. This CDR3 is built from 12 residues. Seattle patients were enrolled while actively infected and followed longitudinally.

The sequence was collected from a woman aged 30 to 39 with COVID-19, enrolled during active disease. The sequenced sample was peripheral blood. The rearrangement joins TRBV11-1 to TRBJ2-5, with a weak D call TRBD1 (5 bases). The CDR3 DNA follows: TGTGCCAGCAGCTTAGTCACAGGGACCCAGTACTTC. This translates into CASSLVTGTQYF.